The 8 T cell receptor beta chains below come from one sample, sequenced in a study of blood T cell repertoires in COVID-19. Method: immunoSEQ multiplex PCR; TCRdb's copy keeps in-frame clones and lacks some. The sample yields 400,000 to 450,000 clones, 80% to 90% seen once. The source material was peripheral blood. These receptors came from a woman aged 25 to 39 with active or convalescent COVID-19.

This chain's CDR3 is CASGSSPSAKSYEQYF. CDR3 bases: TGTGCCAGTGGTTCCAGCCCCTCAGCGAAGTCCTACGAGCAGTACTTC. The gene calls are TRBV9 and TRBJ2-7; D unresolved. CDR3 size: 16 residues. Deletions cut 8 bases from V and 1 base from J, with 22 bases between. The germline CDR1 and CDR2 sequences are SGDLS and YYNGEE.

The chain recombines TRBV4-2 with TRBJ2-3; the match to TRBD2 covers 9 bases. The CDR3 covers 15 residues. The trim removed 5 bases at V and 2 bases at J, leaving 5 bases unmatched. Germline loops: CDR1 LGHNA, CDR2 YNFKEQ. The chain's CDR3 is CASSRGGGDTDTQYF. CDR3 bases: TGTGCCAGCAGCAGAGGCGGGGGGGACACAGATACGCAGTATTTT.

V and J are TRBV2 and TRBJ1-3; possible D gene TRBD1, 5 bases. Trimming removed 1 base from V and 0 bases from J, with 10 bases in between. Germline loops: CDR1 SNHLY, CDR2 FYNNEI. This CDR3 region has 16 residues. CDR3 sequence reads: CASSEEAQGSGNTIYF. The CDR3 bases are TGTGCCAGCAGTGAAGAGGCTCAGGGCTCTGGAAACACCATATATTTT.

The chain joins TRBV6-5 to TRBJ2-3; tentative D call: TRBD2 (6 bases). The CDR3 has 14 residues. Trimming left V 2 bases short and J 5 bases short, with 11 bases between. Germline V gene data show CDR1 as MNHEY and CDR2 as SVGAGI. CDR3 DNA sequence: TGTGCCAGCAGTTACGGGCGGGAAGGAGATACGCAGTATTTT. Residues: CASSYGREGDTQYF.

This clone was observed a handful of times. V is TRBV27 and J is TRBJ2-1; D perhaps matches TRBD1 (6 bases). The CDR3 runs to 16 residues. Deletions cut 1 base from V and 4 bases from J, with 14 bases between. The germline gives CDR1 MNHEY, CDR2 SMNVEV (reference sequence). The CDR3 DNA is TGTGCCAGCAGTTTATTAGGACAGCCCCCATACAATGAGCAGTTCTTC. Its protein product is CASSLLGQPPYNEQFF.

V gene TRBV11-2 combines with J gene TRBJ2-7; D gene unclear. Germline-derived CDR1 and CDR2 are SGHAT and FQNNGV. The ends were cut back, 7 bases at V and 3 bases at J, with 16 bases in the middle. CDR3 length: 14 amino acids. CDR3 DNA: TGTGCCAGCACCCAAACCCCGCAGGACTACGAGCAGTACTTC. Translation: CASTQTPQDYEQYF.

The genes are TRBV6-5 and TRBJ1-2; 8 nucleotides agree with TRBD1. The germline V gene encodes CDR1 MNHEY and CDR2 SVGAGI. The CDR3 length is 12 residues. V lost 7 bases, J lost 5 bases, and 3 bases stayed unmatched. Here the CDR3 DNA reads TGTGCCAGCAAGGGACAGGAGTATGGCTACACCTTC. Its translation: CASKGQEYGYTF.

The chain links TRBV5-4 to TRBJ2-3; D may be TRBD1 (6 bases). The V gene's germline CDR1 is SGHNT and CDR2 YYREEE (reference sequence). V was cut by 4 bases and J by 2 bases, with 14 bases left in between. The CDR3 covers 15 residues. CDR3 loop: CASSPRTEITDTQYF. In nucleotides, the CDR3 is TGTGCCAGCAGCCCGAGGACAGAAATCACAGATACGCAGTATTTT.